Listed below are T cell receptor beta chains from one sample, sequenced in a study of T cells after yellow fever vaccination. Via MiXCR, TCRdb re-called the 5' RACE reads, giving one row per CDR3 protein. The sample yields hundreds of thousands of distinct CDR3 sequences, around a tenth seen once. This specimen consisted of PBMCs, obtained on the day of the first yellow fever vaccination. The receptors shown here come from a man between 18 and 29 years old who received the YFV17D yellow fever vaccine. Both conserved end residues are part of each CDR3.

cdr3_length: 17; v_call: TRBV10-3; cdr3_aa: CAISLGGASGRQETQYF
cdr3_length: 15; v_call: TRBV11-2; cdr3_aa: CASSPQGSWITEAFF
cdr3_length: 11; v_call: TRBV30; cdr3_aa: CAWRLTVEAFF
cdr3_length: 13; v_call: TRBV5-1; cdr3_aa: CASSSGGMDTQYF
cdr3_length: 16; v_call: TRBV7-2; cdr3_aa: CASSARAGGGNQPQHF
cdr3_length: 14; v_call: TRBV29-1; cdr3_aa: CSVRPFRAADTQYF
cdr3_length: 18; v_call: TRBV5-1; cdr3_aa: CASSLYGLAGGPADTQYF
cdr3_length: 16; v_call: TRBV5-5; cdr3_aa: CASSWTIFSGGNTIYF
cdr3_length: 11; v_call: TRBV15; cdr3_aa: CATSTNYGYTF
cdr3_length: 13; v_call: TRBV12-5; cdr3_aa: CASGPGGPDTQYF
cdr3_length: 13; v_call: TRBV30; cdr3_aa: CAWSLSDNQPQHF
cdr3_length: 13; v_call: TRBV25-1; cdr3_aa: CASGLAGGDEQFF
cdr3_length: 13; v_call: TRBV7-3; cdr3_aa: CASRDNWGTEAFF
cdr3_length: 14; v_call: TRBV10-3; cdr3_aa: CAISKQGADQPQHF
cdr3_length: 12; v_call: TRBV7-2; cdr3_aa: CASRRYRDTQYF
cdr3_length: 15; v_call: TRBV7-8; cdr3_aa: CASSWTESSGNTIYF
cdr3_length: 15; v_call: TRBV20-1; cdr3_aa: CSASPRGTGSSEAFF
cdr3_length: 14; v_call: TRBV20-1; cdr3_aa: CSAARTGRRSPLHF
cdr3_length: 14; v_call: TRBV11-2; cdr3_aa: CASSIYRGRTEAFF
cdr3_length: 18; v_call: TRBV6-1; cdr3_aa: CASRSPSGGPFSYNEQFF
cdr3_length: 18; v_call: TRBV20-1; cdr3_aa: CSAAAVAVWSGPTDTQYF
cdr3_length: 14; v_call: TRBV5-5; cdr3_aa: CASSLGRDYQPQHF
cdr3_length: 14; v_call: TRBV5-1; cdr3_aa: CASSGSRNTGELFF
cdr3_length: 13; v_call: TRBV11-2; cdr3_aa: CASSSRTIYEQYF
cdr3_length: 16; v_call: TRBV5-1; cdr3_aa: CASSSTGYGVQETQYF
cdr3_length: 19; v_call: TRBV5-1; cdr3_aa: CASSFSGTSGGFSYNEQFF